The T cell receptor beta chain under discussion was sequenced for a study of CD8+CD57+ T cells in acquired aplastic anemia. CDR1 MNHNS and CDR2 SASEGT come from the germline V gene. V was shortened by 7 bases and J by 5 bases, with 14 bases between the two germline ends. CDR3 length: 13 amino acids. This clonotype was found many times. Genomic DNA provided the template from which TCR beta VDJ and CDR3 profiles were obtained. TCRdb called the reads again in MiXCR, with one record for every CDR3 protein. The data show 150,000 to 200,000 distinct CDR3 sequences, roughly 47% seen once. Material for sequencing was sorted CD4+, CD8+, or CD8+CD57+ T cells (not recorded which) from PBMCs. The gene calls are TRBV6-1 and TRBJ1-1, with TRBD1 as a possible D gene (5 bases). The sequence came from a human donor in good health. Written as DNA, the CDR3 is TGTGCCAGCACTGGGTGGGGGGAAACTGAAGCTTTCTTT. Translating gives CASTGWGETEAFF.